The present T cell receptor (beta chain) was sequenced within a study of blood T cell repertoires in COVID-19. About the research overall: COVID-19 samples collected from the United States, Italy and Spain covered acute and convalescent phases. The analysed material was cDNA or gDNA that came from T cells, B-cell-depleted T cells, or PBMCs.

CDR1 is SGDLS and CDR2 is YYNGEE in the germline V gene. The CDR3 is 16 residues long. The junction had 9 bases not matched to a gene; V was cut back by 3 bases and J by 1 base. Study processing details: Reference gene primers were amplified, and this amplification served to estimate nucleated cell counts. Libraries were prepared by immunoSEQ multiplex PCR; TCRdb keeps only in-frame clonotypes and omits some of them. The D gene and trimming were derived from the DNA, and the V and J assignments and clone size from that table. Altogether 40,000 to 45,000 clones are present, about nine tenths being singletons, with the ten largest covering around 6.2%. This clone came up once.

The V gene is TRBV9, the J gene TRBJ1-2; 7 bases match TRBD1. The source material was peripheral blood. This clonotype was sampled from a human donor in a cohort sampled during active COVID-19. CDR3 sequence reads: CASSARGQPFNYGYTF. The CDR3 nucleotides are TGTGCCAGCAGCGCGAGGGGGCAGCCTTTTAACTATGGCTACACCTTC.